Below are 20 T cell receptor beta chains sequenced from a single sample in a study of blood T cell repertoires in COVID-19. Measured with immunoSEQ multiplex PCR; TCRdb has only the in-frame clones, and not every one. The sample consists of 98,000 or so clones, roughly four fifths of them appearing once. Sequenced: peripheral blood. Receptor source: a man aged 55 to 69 with acute or convalescent COVID-19.

This sequence joins TRBV14 and TRBJ2-3; TRBD2 might be the D (5 bases). V was pared by 0 bases and J by 4 bases, with 5 bases between. The CDR3 extends over 13 amino acids. Per the germline V gene, CDR1 is SGHDN and CDR2 is FVKESK. The CDR3 loop is CASSQERADTQYF. DNA of the CDR3: TGTGCCAGCAGCCAAGAGAGGGCAGATACGCAGTATTTT.

V is TRBV28 and J is TRBJ2-7, with 9 bases aligning to TRBD1. The CDR3 sequence is 16 residues long. CDR1 and CDR2 (germline): MDHEN, SYDVKM. Trimming took 7 bases from V and 0 from J; bases not matched to a gene: 10. CDR3 coding DNA: TGTGCCAGCACCCCGTGGGGGACAGGGAGCTCCTACGAGCAGTACTTC. Amino acids: CASTPWGTGSSYEQYF.

This rearrangement joins TRBV14 to TRBJ1-4; D remains ambiguous. Between the trimmed V and J ends, which lost 3 bases and 8 bases, there was a span of 19 bases. The V gene's germline CDR1 is SGHDN and CDR2 FVKESK. CDR3 length: 16 amino acids. The DNA of the CDR3 is TGTGCCAGCAGCCACGCCGAGCGGACCCTCCCCGAAAAACTGTTTTTT. This encodes CASSHAERTLPEKLFF.

The chain has TRBV27 and TRBJ2-2; possibly TRBD2 for D (6 bases). The CDR3 spans 18 residues. Germline V CDR1 and CDR2: MNHEY, SMNVEV (reference sequence). V was shortened by 2 bases and J by 1 base, with 17 bases between the two germline ends. CDR3 coding DNA: TGTGCCAGCAGTTTAATTTCGTGGGCGGGACTGAACACCGGGGAGCTGTTTTTT. The encoded protein is CASSLISWAGLNTGELFF.

The V gene is TRBV7-8, the J gene TRBJ1-5; D is undetermined. CDR1 is SGHVS and CDR2 is FQNEAQ in the germline V gene. V dropped 6 bases and J dropped 7 bases, with 16 bases sitting between them. This CDR3 spans 14 amino acids. The CDR3 nucleotides are TGTGCCAGCAGGAGGGCAGGTCCGAACCAGCCCCAGCATTTT. It specifies CASRRAGPNQPQHF.

V usage is TRBV5-4 and J usage is TRBJ2-3; perhaps TRBD1 as D (5 bases). The CDR3 loop spans 14 amino acids. The germline CDR1 and CDR2 sequences are SGHNT and YYREEE (reference sequence). Trimming left V 3 bases short and J 5 bases short, with 13 bases between. The CDR3 coding sequence is TGTGCCAGCAGCTCACGGGCCACAGGAGATACGCAGTATTTT. This encodes CASSSRATGDTQYF.

This clone was counted between two and nine times. The V gene is TRBV6-2 or TRBV6-3, the J gene TRBJ2-1, with 13 positions matching TRBD2. This CDR3 has 15 residues. The junction had 4 bases not matched to a gene; V was cut back by 6 bases and J by 5 bases. Germline loops: CDR1 MNHEY, CDR2 SVGEGT. CDR3 DNA: TGTGCCAGCAGCAAAGGGACTAGCGGGAACAATGAGCAGTTCTTC. Translated, it gives CASSKGTSGNNEQFF.

J is TRBJ2-7 and V is TRBV3-1 (or the pseudogene TRBV3-2), with a weak D call TRBD2 (5 bases). From germline, CDR1 is LGHDT and CDR2 YNNKEL (reference sequence). Trimming left V 4 bases short and J 2 bases short, with 27 bases between. CDR3 length equals 19 residues. This CDR3 is CASSRRRMWRTDDPYEQYF. CDR3 nucleotide sequence: TGTGCCAGCAGCCGAAGACGAATGTGGAGGACGGACGATCCCTACGAGCAGTACTTC.

The V gene is TRBV10-3, the J gene TRBJ2-1; 13 nucleotides line up with TRBD2. Germline CDR1 ENHRY, CDR2 SYGVKD. The V and J ends lost 10 bases and 10 bases, in that order; junction bases with no gene match: 13. This CDR3 has 15 residues. The CDR3 region has the DNA TGTGCCACTGAACCCGGGACTAGCGGGACGCTAGAGCAGTTCTTC. It codes for CATEPGTSGTLEQFF.

V and J are TRBV15 and TRBJ2-2; D is possibly TRBD1 (8 bases). Germline V gives CDR1 LNHNV, CDR2 YYDKDF (reference sequence). CDR3 length: 16 amino acids. Trimming removed 1 base at V and 5 bases at J, with 14 bases between. CDR3 sequence reads: CATSRGVQGGTGELFF. CDR3 bases: TGTGCCACCAGCAGAGGGGTACAGGGGGGGACCGGGGAGCTGTTTTTT.

This rearrangement joins TRBV4-2 to TRBJ2-1; the D gene is possibly TRBD1 (6 bases). Between the trimmed V and J ends, which lost 4 bases and 7 bases, there was a span of 17 bases. The CDR3 contains 15 residues. In germline, CDR1 is LGHNA, CDR2 YNFKEQ. CDR3 sequence (DNA): TGTGCCAGCAGCCCTGAGACCGGGACATTGAATGAGCAGTTCTTC. Encoded protein: CASSPETGTLNEQFF.

The chain links TRBV7-9 to TRBJ1-5, with D unclear. CDR3 length: 16 residues. Germline V gives CDR1 SEHNR, CDR2 FQNEAQ (reference sequence). Trimming stripped 5 bases from V and 1 base from J, with 15 bases between. The CDR3 protein is CASSRGREVSNQPQHF. The CDR3 region has the DNA TGTGCCAGCAGCCGAGGGAGGGAGGTCAGCAATCAGCCCCAGCATTTT.

V is TRBV19 and J is TRBJ2-1; 8 bases fit TRBD2. Unmatched junction bases numbered 18, after V lost 11 bases and J lost 0 bases. The CDR3 is 18 residues long. Germline CDR1 LNHDA, CDR2 SQIVND (reference sequence). The CDR3 spells CAVSSSGGARSSYNEQFF. Here the CDR3 DNA reads TGTGCCGTGTCATCCAGCGGGGGCGCTCGGAGCTCCTACAATGAGCAGTTCTTC.

Only a few counts were recorded for this clone. In DNA form, the CDR3 reads TGTGCCAGCAGCCGTGCGGACAGGGAGCAAGAGACCCAGTACTTC. Translating gives CASSRADREQETQYF. The chain couples TRBV5-4 to TRBJ2-5, with 8 bases identical to TRBD1. The CDR3 covers 15 residues. Germline lookup yields CDR1 SGHNT and CDR2 YYREEE (reference sequence). V shed 4 bases and J 2 bases; nucleotides not matched to a gene: 7.

The rearrangement uses TRBV5-6 and TRBJ2-1; TRBD2 matches at 7 bases. J gave up 1 base and V 2 bases, and 3 bases lay outside the gene matches. In germline, CDR1 is SGHDT, CDR2 YYEEEE. The CDR3 totals 15 residues. This chain's CDR3 is CASSFIGRSYNEQFF. Written as DNA, the CDR3 is TGTGCCAGCAGCTTTATCGGGAGGTCCTACAATGAGCAGTTCTTC.

The chain employs TRBV9 and TRBJ2-7; perhaps TRBD1 as D (5 bases). Between the trimmed V and J ends, which lost 0 bases and 0 bases, there was a span of 16 bases. CDR1 SGDLS and CDR2 YYNGEE come from the germline V gene. The CDR3 contains 17 residues. In nucleotides, the CDR3 is TGTGCCAGCAGCGTAGCCCCGACAGCCGTCCGCTCCTACGAGCAGTACTTC. Its translation is CASSVAPTAVRSYEQYF.

The rearrangement links TRBV11-2 to TRBJ1-6; D is unclear. Germline V gene lookup returns CDR1 SGHAT and CDR2 FQNNGV. The CDR3 totals 14 residues. V lost 5 bases and J 8 bases, leaving 13 bases between the germline ends. CDR3 in DNA: TGTGCCAGCAGCGTGACAAGGTTCGATTCACCCCTCCACTTT. Protein sequence: CASSVTRFDSPLHF.

The rearrangement joins TRBV7-3 to TRBJ2-7; D call uncertain. The V gene lost 2 bases and the J gene lost 1 base, with 12 bases spanning the gap. The CDR3 sequence is 15 residues long. Germline CDR1 SGHTA, CDR2 FQGTGA. This chain's CDR3 is CASSLYSLTSYEQYF. The CDR3, as DNA: TGTGCCAGCAGCTTATACTCACTGACATCCTACGAGCAGTACTTC.

The V call is TRBV11-2, the J call TRBJ1-2; 9 positions match TRBD1. The CDR3 extends over 15 amino acids. CDR1 is SGHAT and CDR2 is FQNNGV in the germline V gene. Trimming took 5 bases from V and 2 from J; bases not matched to a gene: 6. In nucleotides, the CDR3 is TGTGCCAGCAGCCCCCCCGGGACAGGGAACTATGGCTACACCTTC. It encodes CASSPPGTGNYGYTF.

This clone has just a few counts. The chain links TRBV29-1 to TRBJ2-7; D remains unclear. The CDR3 spans 13 residues. Germline CDR1 SQVTM, CDR2 ANQGSEA. V dropped 7 bases and J dropped 3 bases, with 16 bases sitting between them. DNA of the CDR3: TGCAGCGCCGAAGCTGGGCCTGACTACGAGCAGTACTTC. Translating gives CSAEAGPDYEQYF.